This T cell receptor beta chain appears in the sequencing data of a study of cytomegalovirus exposure and HLA in healthy donors. To note about this clone: Its antigen is currently unknown.

V lost 4 bases and J lost 0; bases outside the gene matches: 6. The CDR3 sequence is 16 residues long. CDR1 MNHNS and CDR2 SASEGT come from the germline V gene. With 60 Vbeta and 13 Jbeta primers, the PCR was carried out. The data were produced by immunoSEQ multiplex PCR, yet TCRdb's version contains in-frame clones alone and is incomplete. The table includes more than 90,000 clones, approximately 75% detected once. Study-level points and caveats: Cytomegalovirus-associated TCR beta chains were listed, numbering 164. Certain indistinguishable V segments, among them TRBV6-2 and TRBV6-3, were excluded. Fewer N-insertions (relative to the approximately 670-donor mean) were reportedly seen in an Asian-associated ancestry cluster in a later analysis.

The specimen was PBMCs. The chain couples TRBV6-1 to TRBJ1-3; 7 bases match TRBD1. The sequence came from a man in his forties or fifties in good health and CMV-seropositive. The CDR3 spells CASSAPRQGSGNTIYF. Here the CDR3 DNA reads TGTGCCAGCAGTGCACCCAGACAGGGCTCTGGAAACACCATATATTTT.